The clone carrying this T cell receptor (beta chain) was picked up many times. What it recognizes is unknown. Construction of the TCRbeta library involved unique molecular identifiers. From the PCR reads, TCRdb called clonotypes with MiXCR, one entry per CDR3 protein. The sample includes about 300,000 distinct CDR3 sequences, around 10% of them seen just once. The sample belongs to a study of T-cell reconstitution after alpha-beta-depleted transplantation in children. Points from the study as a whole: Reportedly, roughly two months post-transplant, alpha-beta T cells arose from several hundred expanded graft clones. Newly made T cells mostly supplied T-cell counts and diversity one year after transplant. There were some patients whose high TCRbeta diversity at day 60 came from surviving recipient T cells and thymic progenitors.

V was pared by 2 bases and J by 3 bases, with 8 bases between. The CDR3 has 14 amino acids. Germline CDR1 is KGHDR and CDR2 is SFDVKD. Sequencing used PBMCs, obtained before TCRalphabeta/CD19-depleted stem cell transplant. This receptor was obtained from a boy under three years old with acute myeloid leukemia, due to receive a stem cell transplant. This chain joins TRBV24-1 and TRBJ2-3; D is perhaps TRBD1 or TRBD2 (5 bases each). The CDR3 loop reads CATSDWDETDTQYF. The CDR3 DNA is TGTGCCACCAGTGATTGGGACGAAACAGATACGCAGTATTTT.